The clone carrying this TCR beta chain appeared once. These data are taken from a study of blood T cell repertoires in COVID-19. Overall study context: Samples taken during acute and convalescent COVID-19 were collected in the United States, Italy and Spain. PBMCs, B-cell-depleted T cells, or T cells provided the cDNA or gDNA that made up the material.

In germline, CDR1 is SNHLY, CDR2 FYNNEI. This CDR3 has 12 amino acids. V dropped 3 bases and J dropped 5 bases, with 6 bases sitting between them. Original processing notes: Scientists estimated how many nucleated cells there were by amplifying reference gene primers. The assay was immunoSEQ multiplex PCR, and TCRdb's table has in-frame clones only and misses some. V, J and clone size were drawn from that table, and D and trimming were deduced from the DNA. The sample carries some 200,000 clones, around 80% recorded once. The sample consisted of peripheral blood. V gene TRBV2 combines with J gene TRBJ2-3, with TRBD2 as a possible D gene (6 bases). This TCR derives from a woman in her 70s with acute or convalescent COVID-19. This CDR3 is CASSDGGDTQYF. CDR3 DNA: TGTGCCAGCAGTGACGGGGGAGATACGCAGTATTTT. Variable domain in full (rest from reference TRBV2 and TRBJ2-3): EPEVTQTPSHQVTQMGQEVILRCVPISNHLYFYWYRQILGQKVEFLVSFYNNEISEKSEIFDDQFSVERPDGSNFTLKIRSTKLEDSAMYFCASSDGGDTQYFGPGTRLTVL.